This T cell receptor beta chain was sequenced for a study of blood T cell repertoires in COVID-19. The wider study: PBMCs, B-cell-depleted T cells, or T cells were the source of the cDNA or gDNA that made up the material.

Deletions cut 3 bases from V and 7 bases from J, with 15 bases between. Germline CDR1 and CDR2: MNHNY and SVGAGI (reference sequence). There are 14 residues in the CDR3. In the authors' methods: Reference gene primer amplification gave estimated nucleated cell counts. This table comes from immunoSEQ multiplex PCR, and its TCRdb copy is limited to in-frame clones, with some not included. V and J calls and clone size come straight from that table; D and trimming were deduced from the DNA. The table shows fewer than 250,000 clones, with approximately 86% occurring only once. The cohort comprised adults aged 18 to 89 years residing in 20 to 30 US areas. Membership in each cohort depended on participant-reported clinical history.

The sample was PBMCs or T cells enriched from blood (not recorded which). The clonotype comes from a woman between 40 and 50 years old with acute COVID-19. The rearrangement links TRBV6-6 to TRBJ2-5; a weak D match, TRBD2 (5 bases). The CDR3 coding sequence is TGTGCCAGCAGTTATCTGAGGGATCGAGGGACCCAGTACTTC. Translating it yields CASSYLRDRGTQYF.